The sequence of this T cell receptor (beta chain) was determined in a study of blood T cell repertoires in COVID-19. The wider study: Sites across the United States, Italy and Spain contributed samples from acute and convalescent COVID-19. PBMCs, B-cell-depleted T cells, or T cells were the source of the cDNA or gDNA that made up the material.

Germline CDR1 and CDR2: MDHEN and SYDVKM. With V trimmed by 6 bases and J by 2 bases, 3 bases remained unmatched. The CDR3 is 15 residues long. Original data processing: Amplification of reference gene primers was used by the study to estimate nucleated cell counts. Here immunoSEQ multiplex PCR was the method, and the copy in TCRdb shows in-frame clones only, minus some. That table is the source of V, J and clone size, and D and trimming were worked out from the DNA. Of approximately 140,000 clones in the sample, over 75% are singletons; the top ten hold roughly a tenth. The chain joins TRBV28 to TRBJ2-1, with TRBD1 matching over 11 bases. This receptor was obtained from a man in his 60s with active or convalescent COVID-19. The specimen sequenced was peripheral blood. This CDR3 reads CASRSGQGAYNEQFF. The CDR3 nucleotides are TGTGCCAGCAGGTCGGGACAGGGGGCCTACAATGAGCAGTTCTTC. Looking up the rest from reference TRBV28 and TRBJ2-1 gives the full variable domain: DVKVTQSSRYLVKRTGEKVFLECVQDMDHENMFWYRQDPGLGLRLIYFSYDVKMKEKGDIPEGYSVSREKKERFSLILESASTNQTSMYLCASRSGQGAYNEQFFGPGTRLTVL.